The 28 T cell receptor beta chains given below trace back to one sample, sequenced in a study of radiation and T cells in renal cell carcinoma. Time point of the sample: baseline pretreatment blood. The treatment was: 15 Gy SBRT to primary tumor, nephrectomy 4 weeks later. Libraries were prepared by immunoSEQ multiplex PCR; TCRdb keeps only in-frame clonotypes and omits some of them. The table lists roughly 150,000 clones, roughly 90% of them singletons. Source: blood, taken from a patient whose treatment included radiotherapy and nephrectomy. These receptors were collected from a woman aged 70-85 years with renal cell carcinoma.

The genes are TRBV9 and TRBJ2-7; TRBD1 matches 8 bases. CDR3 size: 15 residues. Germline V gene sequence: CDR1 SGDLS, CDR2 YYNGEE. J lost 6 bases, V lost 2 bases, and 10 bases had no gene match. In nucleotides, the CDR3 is TGTGCCAGCAGCGTTCAAGACAGGGGTCTCCCCGAGCAGTACTTC. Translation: CASSVQDRGLPEQYF. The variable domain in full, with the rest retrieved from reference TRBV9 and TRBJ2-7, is DSGVTQTPKHLITATGQRVTLRCSPRSGDLSVYWYQQSLDQGLQFLIQYYNGEERAKGNILERFSAQQFPDLHSELNLSSLELGDSALYFCASSVQDRGLPEQYFGPGTRLTVT.

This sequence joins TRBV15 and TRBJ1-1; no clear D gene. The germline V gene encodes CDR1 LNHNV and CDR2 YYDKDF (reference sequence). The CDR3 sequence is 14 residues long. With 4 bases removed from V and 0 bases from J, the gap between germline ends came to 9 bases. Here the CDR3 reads CATSKLQLNTEAFF. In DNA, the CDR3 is TGTGCCACCAGCAAGCTACAGCTGAACACTGAAGCTTTCTTT.

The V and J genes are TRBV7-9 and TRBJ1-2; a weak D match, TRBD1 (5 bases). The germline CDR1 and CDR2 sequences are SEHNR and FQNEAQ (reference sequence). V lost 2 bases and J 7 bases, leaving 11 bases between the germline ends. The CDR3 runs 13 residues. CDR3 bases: TGTGCCAGCAGCTTAAAGGGGAGTAGTGGCTACACCTTC. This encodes CASSLKGSSGYTF.

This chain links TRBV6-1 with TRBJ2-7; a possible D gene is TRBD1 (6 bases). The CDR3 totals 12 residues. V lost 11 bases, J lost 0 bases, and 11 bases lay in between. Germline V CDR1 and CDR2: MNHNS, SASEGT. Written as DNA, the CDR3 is TGTGCCGTCTCAGGGGACTCCTACGAGCAGTACTTC. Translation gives CAVSGDSYEQYF.

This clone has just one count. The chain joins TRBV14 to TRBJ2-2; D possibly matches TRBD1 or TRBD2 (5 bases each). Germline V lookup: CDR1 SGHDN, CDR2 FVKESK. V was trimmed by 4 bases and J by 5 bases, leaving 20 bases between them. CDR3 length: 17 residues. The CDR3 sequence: CASSPYLQGTGTGELFF. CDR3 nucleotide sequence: TGTGCCAGCAGCCCTTACCTTCAAGGGACGGGGACCGGGGAGCTGTTTTTT.

The CDR3: CASSSGQGANYGYTF. DNA of the CDR3: TGTGCCAGCAGCTCTGGACAGGGAGCTAACTATGGCTACACCTTC. The genes are TRBV11-3 and TRBJ1-2, with 8 bases that match TRBD1. Germline loops: CDR1 SGHNT, CDR2 YENEEA. With 4 bases clipped from V and 0 bases from J, the junction kept 4 bases outside the gene matches. The CDR3 is made up of 15 amino acids.

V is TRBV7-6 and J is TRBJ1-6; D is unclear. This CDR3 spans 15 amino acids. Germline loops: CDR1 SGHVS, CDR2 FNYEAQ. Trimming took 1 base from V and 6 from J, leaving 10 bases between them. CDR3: CASSLGSLTNSPLHF. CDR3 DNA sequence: TGTGCCAGCAGCTTAGGCAGTCTTACTAATTCACCCCTCCACTTT.

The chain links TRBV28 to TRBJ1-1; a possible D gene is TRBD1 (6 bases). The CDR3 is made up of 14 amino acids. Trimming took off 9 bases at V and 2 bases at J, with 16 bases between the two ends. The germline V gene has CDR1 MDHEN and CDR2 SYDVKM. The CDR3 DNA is TGTGCCAGTGATGACAGGCTAGTAAACACTGAAGCTTTCTTT. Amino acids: CASDDRLVNTEAFF.

CDR3 amino acids: CAWIVPGRINYGYTF. The CDR3 DNA follows: TGTGCCTGGATCGTTCCGGGACGGATTAACTATGGCTACACCTTC. The rearrangement joins TRBV30 to TRBJ1-2; weak D call: TRBD1 (5 bases). Germline V gene data show CDR1 as GTSNPN and CDR2 as SVGIG (reference sequence). This CDR3 is built from 15 residues. The ends were cut back, 4 bases at V and 1 base at J, with 16 bases in the middle. The full variable domain, its missing parts supplied by reference TRBV30 and TRBJ1-2, is SQTIHQWPATLVQPVGSPLSLECTVEGTSNPNLYWYRQAAGRGLQLLFYSVGIGQISSEVPQNLSASRPQDRQFILSSKKLLLSDSGFYLCAWIVPGRINYGYTFGSGTRLTVV.

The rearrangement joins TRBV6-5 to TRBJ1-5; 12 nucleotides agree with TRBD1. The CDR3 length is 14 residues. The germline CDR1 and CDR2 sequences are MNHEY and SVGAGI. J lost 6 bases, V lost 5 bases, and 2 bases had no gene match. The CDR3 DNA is TGTGCCAGCAGTGGGACAGGGGGCGGTCAGCCCCAGCATTTT. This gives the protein CASSGTGGGQPQHF.

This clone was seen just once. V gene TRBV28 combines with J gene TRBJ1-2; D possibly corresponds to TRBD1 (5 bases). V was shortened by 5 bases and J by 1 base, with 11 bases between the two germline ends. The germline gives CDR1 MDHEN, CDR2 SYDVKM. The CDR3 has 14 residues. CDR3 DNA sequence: TGTGCCAGCAGTACCGGGACGTTTAACTATGGCTACACCTTC. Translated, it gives CASSTGTFNYGYTF.

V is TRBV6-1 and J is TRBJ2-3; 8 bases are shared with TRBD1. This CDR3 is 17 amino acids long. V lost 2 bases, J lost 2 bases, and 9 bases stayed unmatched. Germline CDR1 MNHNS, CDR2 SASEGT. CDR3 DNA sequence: TGTGCCAGCAGTGAAAGACAGGGGTGGCGAGCCACAGATACGCAGTATTTT. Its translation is CASSERQGWRATDTQYF.

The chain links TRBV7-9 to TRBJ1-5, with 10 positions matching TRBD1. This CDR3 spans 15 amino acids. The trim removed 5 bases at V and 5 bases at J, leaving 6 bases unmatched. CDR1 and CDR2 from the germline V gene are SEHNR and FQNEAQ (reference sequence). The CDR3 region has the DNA TGTGCCAGCAGCCCCGGGACAGGGGTTTATCAGCCCCAGCATTTT. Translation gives CASSPGTGVYQPQHF.

This CDR3 is CASSRPSGANVLTF. As DNA, the CDR3 is TGTGCCAGCAGCCGGCCTTCTGGGGCCAACGTCCTGACTTTC. The V call is TRBV11-2, the J call TRBJ2-6; the D is unclear. This CDR3 contains 14 residues. Deletions cut 5 bases from V and 1 base from J, with 6 bases between. The germline CDR1 and CDR2 sequences are SGHAT and FQNNGV.

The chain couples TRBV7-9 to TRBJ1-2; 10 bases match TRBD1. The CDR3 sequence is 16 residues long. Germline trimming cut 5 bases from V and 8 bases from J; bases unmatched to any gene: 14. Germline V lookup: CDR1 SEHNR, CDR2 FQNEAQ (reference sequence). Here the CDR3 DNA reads TGTGCCAGCAGCCGGACAGGGGGGTCCTTAAGGATCGGCTACACCTTC. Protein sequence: CASSRTGGSLRIGYTF.

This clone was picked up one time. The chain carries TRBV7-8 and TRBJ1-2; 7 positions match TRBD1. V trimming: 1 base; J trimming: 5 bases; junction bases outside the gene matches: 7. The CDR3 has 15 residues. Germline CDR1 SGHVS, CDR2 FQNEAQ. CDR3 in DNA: TGTGCCAGCAGCTTAGAGAGTAACAGGGGATATGGCTACACCTTC. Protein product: CASSLESNRGYGYTF.

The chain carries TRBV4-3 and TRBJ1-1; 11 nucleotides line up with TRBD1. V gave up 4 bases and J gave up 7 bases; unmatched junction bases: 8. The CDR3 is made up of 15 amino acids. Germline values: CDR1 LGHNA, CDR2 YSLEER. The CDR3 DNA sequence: TGCGCCAGCAGCCCCCGGACAGGGGGCAGGAGTGAAGCTTTCTTT. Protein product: CASSPRTGGRSEAFF.

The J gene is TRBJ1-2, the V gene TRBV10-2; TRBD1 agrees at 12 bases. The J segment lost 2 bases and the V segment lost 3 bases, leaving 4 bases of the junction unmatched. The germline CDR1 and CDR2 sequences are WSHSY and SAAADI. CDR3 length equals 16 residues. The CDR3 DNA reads TGCGCCAGCAGTGATATTGGGACAGGGGGCAACTATGGCTACACCTTC. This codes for CASSDIGTGGNYGYTF.

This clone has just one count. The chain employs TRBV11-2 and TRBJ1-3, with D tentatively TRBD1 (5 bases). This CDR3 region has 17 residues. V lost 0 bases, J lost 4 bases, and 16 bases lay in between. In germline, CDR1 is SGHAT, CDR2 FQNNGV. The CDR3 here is CASSLDLRGAGGNTIYF. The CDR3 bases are TGTGCCAGCAGCTTAGATTTGAGGGGCGCGGGAGGAAACACCATATATTTT.

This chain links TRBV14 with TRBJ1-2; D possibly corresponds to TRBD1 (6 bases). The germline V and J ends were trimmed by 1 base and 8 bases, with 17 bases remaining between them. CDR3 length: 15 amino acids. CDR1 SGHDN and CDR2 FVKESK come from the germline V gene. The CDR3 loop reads CASSQAGAALRGYTF. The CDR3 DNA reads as TGTGCCAGCAGCCAAGCAGGGGCAGCCCTTAGGGGCTACACCTTC.

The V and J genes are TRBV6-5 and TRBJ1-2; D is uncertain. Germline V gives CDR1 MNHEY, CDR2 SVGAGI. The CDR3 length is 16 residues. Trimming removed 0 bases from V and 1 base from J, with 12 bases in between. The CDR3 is CASSYSQAKGNYGYTF. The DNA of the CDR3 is TGTGCCAGCAGTTACTCCCAGGCCAAGGGTAACTATGGCTACACCTTC.

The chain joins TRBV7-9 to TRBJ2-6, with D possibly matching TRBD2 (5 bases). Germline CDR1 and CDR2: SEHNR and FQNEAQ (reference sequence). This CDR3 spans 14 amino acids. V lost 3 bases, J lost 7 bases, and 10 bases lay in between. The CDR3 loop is CASSFRGAANVLTF. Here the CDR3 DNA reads TGTGCCAGCAGCTTTCGGGGAGCCGCCAACGTCCTGACTTTC.

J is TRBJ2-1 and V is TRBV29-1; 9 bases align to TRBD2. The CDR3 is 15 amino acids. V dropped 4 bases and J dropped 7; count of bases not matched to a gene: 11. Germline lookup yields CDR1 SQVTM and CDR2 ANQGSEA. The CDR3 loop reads CSVGGAGGRVNEQFF. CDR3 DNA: TGCAGCGTTGGGGGAGCGGGGGGCCGGGTAAATGAGCAGTTCTTC.

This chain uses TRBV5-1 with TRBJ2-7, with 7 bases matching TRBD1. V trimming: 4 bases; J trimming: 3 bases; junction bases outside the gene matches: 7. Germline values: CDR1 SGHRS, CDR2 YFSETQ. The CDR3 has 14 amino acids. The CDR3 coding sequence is TGCGCCAGCAGCGCCAGGGGACAGCTCTACGAGCAGTACTTC. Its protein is CASSARGQLYEQYF.

Here the CDR3 reads CASSYTGGYTGELFF. DNA for the CDR3: TGTGCCAGCAGTTACACGGGGGGCTACACCGGGGAGCTGTTTTTT. This sequence joins TRBV6-5 and TRBJ2-2; tentatively, D is TRBD2 (7 bases). The CDR3 totals 15 residues. Germline CDR1 and CDR2: MNHEY and SVGAGI. Trimming took 2 bases from V and 3 from J, leaving 10 bases between them.

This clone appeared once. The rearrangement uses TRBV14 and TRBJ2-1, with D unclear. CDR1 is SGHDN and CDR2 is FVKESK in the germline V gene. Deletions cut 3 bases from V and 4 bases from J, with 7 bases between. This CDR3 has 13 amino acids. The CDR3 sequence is CASSHTVYNEQFF. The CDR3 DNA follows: TGTGCCAGCAGCCATACGGTTTACAATGAGCAGTTCTTC.

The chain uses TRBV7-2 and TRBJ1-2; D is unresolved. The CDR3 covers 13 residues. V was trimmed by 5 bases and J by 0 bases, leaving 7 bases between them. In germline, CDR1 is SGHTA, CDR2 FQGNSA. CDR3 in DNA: TGTGCCAGCAGCCCTTTGGCTAACTATGGCTACACCTTC. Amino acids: CASSPLANYGYTF.

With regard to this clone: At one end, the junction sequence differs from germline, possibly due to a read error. The CDR3 DNA follows: TGTGCTAGCAGTCCCTCTTCACGGCGGGGGGGCCGACAGACCCAGTACTTC. This sequence encodes CASSPSSRRGGRQTQYF. The V gene is TRBV7-7, the J gene TRBJ2-5; 9 nucleotides align to TRBD2. Per germline, CDR1 SSHAT and CDR2 FNYEAQ (reference sequence). CDR3 length: 17 amino acids.